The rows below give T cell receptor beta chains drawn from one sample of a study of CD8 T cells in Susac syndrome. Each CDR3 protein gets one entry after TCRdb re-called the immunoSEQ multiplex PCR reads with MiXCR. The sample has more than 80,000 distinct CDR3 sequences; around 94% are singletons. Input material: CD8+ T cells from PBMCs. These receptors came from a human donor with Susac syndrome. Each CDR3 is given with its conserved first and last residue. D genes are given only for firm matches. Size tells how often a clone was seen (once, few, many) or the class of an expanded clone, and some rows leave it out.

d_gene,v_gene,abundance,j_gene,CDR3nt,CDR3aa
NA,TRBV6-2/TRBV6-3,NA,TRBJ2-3,TGTGCCAGCGCTGGACAGTCCAGCACAGATACGCAGTATTTT,CASAGQSSTDTQYF
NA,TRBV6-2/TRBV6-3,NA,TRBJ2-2,TGTGCCAGCAACCACGGGGCCGGGGAGCTGTTTTTT,CASNHGAGELFF
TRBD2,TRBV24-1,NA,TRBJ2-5,TGTGCCACCAGCCAAACGGGGGGGCCGGGGACCCAGTACTTC,CATSQTGGPGTQYF
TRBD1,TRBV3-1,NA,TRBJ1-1,TGTGCCAGCAGCCGTTTACAGGGGACTGAAGCTTTCTTT,CASSRLQGTEAFF
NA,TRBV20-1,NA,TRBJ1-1,TGCAGTGCTAGAGTTTCGGAACACCCGAACACTGAAGCTTTCTTT,CSARVSEHPNTEAFF
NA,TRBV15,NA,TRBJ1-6,TGTGCCACCAGCATATCGAGAACGGATAATTCACCCCTCCACTTT,CATSISRTDNSPLHF
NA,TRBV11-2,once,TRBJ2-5,TGTGCCAGCAGACGGCAGGGGAACTGGGGGGAGACCCAGTACTTC,CASRRQGNWGETQYF
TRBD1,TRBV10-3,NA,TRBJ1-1,TGTGCCATCAGTGACCCGGGACAGGGGACTGAAGCTTTCTTT,CAISDPGQGTEAFF
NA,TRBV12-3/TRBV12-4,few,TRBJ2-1,TGTGCCAGCAGCTTAAATGAGCAGTTCTTC,CASSLNEQFF
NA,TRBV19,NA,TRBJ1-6,TGTGCCAGTTCCCCTTCCTTGACAGTCAATAATTCACCCCTCCACTTT,CASSPSLTVNNSPLHF
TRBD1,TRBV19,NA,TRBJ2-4,TGTGCCAGTAGTATGGAACAGGGGGCTAACATTCAGTACTTC,CASSMEQGANIQYF
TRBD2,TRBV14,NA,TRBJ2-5,TGTGCCAGCAGCCTCCGACTAGCGAATACTCAAGAGACCCAGTACTTC,CASSLRLANTQETQYF
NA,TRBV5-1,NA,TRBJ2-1,TGCGCCAGCAGCTTGTCGACTAATGAGCAGTTCTTC,CASSLSTNEQFF
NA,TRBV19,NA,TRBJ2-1,TGTGCCAGTAGTACCTCCTCCCTAGCGCTCAATGAGCAGTTCTTC,CASSTSSLALNEQFF
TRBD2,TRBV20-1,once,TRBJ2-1,TGCAGTGCTAGAGTGCTAGCGGGGGGCTCCTACAATGAGCAGTTCTTC,CSARVLAGGSYNEQFF
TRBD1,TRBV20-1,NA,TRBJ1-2,TGCAGTGCTAGAGTGGACAGGCTAGAATTTGTTGGCTACACCTTC,CSARVDRLEFVGYTF
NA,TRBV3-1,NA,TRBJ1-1,TGTGCCAGCAGCCCGGTCCTGGGCTTGAACACTGAAGCTTTCTTT,CASSPVLGLNTEAFF
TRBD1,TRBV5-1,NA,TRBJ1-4,TGCGCCAGCAGCTTGGAGTCATGGGACAGGGGAGGCGAAAAACTGTTTTTT,CASSLESWDRGGEKLFF
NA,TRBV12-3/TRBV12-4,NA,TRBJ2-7,TGTGCCAGCTCTCCTGGTGGCTGGGGTTCCTACGAGCAGTACTTC,CASSPGGWGSYEQYF
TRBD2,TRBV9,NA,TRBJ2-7,TGTGCCAGCGGTGGGGGGGTCGACTACGAGCAGTACTTC,CASGGGVDYEQYF
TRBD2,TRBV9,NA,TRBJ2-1,TGTGCCAGCAGCGCGCCCGGGACTAGCGGGGCCTTCTACAATGAGCAGTTCTTC,CASSAPGTSGAFYNEQFF
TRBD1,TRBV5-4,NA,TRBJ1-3,TGTGCCAGCACCCTGGACAGGGCTGGAAACACCATATATTTT,CASTLDRAGNTIYF
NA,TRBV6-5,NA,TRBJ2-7,TGTGCCAGCAGTCCCGGGGGTAACGAAGGTTACGAGCAGTACTTC,CASSPGGNEGYEQYF
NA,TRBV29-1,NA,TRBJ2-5,TGCAGCGTTGACGGGGTGAAGGGGCTCGAGACCCAGTACTTC,CSVDGVKGLETQYF
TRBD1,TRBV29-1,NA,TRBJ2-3,TGCAGCGTAACCGGGACAGGGGTGGGGGATACGCAGTATTTT,CSVTGTGVGDTQYF
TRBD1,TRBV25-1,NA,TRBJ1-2,TGTGCCAGCAGTGCGCAGGGGGCGGGAGGCTACACCTTC,CASSAQGAGGYTF
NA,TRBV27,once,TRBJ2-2,TGTGCCAGCACCCAGAACGGGGAGCTGTTTTTT,CASTQNGELFF
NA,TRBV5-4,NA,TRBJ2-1,TGTGCCAGCAGCTTGAGGTCAGGGCTAAATGAGCAGTTCTTC,CASSLRSGLNEQFF
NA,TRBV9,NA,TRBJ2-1,TGTGCCAGCAGCGTTAACGGGGCTGGCCGGGGCCTTAACAATGAGCAGTTCTTC,CASSVNGAGRGLNNEQFF
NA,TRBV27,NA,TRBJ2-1,TGTGCCAGCAGTCCACTGAGGGGTGAGCAGTTCTTC,CASSPLRGEQFF
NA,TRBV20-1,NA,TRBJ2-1,TGCAGTGCTAGAGATCCCGGGGGCGACTACAATGAGCAGTTCTTC,CSARDPGGDYNEQFF
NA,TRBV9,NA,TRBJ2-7,TGTGCCAGCAGCGTAACGCCCGGCTACGAGCAGTACTTC,CASSVTPGYEQYF
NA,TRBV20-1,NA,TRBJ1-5,TGCAGTGCTAGATGGGGGCGTGGGAGCAATCAGCCCCAGCATTTT,CSARWGRGSNQPQHF
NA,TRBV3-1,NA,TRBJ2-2,TGTGCCAGCAGCCATTTGCCGGCGAACACCGGGGAGCTGTTTTTT,CASSHLPANTGELFF
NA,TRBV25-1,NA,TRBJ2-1,TGTGCCAGCGAGACAGCTATCAATGAGCAGTTCTTC,CASETAINEQFF
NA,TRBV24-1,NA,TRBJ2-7,TGTGCCACCCCTGTACCGGGGGAGTACTTC,CATPVPGEYF